This T cell receptor (beta chain) came from a study of cytomegalovirus exposure and HLA in healthy donors. V lost 6 bases to trimming and J lost 6 bases, with 11 bases between them. CDR1 is MNHNS and CDR2 is SASEGT in the germline V gene. The CDR3 loop spans 12 amino acids. Amplification used 60 Vbeta primers and 13 Jbeta primers. The data were produced by immunoSEQ multiplex PCR, yet TCRdb's version contains in-frame clones alone and is incomplete. The profile shows 150,000 or so clones, approximately 88% of them singletons. This clonotype was sampled from a boy younger than 10 in good health and CMV-seronegative. Material: PBMCs. The V call is TRBV6-1, the J call TRBJ1-2; D is possibly TRBD1 (5 bases). CDR3 in DNA: TGTGCCAGCAGGGAGGGGAGAGATGGCTACACCTTC. Translation: CASREGRDGYTF.